In this sample, the clone carrying this T cell receptor beta chain turned up a few times. Germline CDR1 and CDR2: MNHEY and SMNVEV (reference sequence). With 6 bases removed from V and 3 bases from J, the gap between germline ends came to 15 bases. This CDR3 has 14 amino acids. The data stem from a study of regulatory T cells in long-lasting Graves disease. Described time point: persistent/refractory GD, antithyroid drugs over 5 years with positive TRAb. Generation of the TCR library employed RNA extracted from PBMCs. TCR beta libraries were built with iRepertoire HTBI primers and Arm-PCR of CDR3 regions. TCRdb recomputed calls from the multiplex PCR reads with MiXCR, one row per CDR3 protein. Here the sample spans approximately 400,000 distinct CDR3 sequences, around 21% being singletons.

The rearrangement uses TRBV27 and TRBJ2-7; possibly TRBD2 for D (6 bases). This specimen consisted of peripheral blood mononuclear cells (PBMCs), obtained when the disease was refractory, from a patient treated with antithyroid drugs. The receptor comes from a female donor with Graves disease. CDR3 DNA sequence: TGTGCCAGCAGGCGACTAGATTCTCTCTACGAGCAGTACTTC. The encoded protein is CASRRLDSLYEQYF.